These 15 T cell receptor beta chains came from one sample sequenced in a study of T cell repertoires in cytomegalovirus infection. In TCRdb, the reads were re-called with MiXCR into one record per CDR3 protein. Among fewer than 1,000,000 distinct CDR3 sequences, 25% to 40% were seen once, and the ten largest hold 13%. These receptors' targets are unknown. The specimen was cultured CD8+ T cells from PBMCs, collected from culture after CMV antigen stimulation. The source of these receptors is a human donor in good health (CMV status not recorded). Some clones in this sample may be carry-over from other donors' samples.

This clonotype was seen a handful of times. J is TRBJ1-6 and V is TRBV4-1, with 7 bases aligning to TRBD1. The CDR3 has 16 amino acids. Germline V gene sequence: CDR1 MGHRA, CDR2 YSYEKL. V dropped 2 bases and J dropped 10; count of bases not matched to a gene: 11. CDR3 protein: CASSQSQGELGSPLHF. The CDR3 DNA is TGCGCCAGCAGCCAATCCCAGGGGGAACTTGGCTCACCCCTCCACTTT.

This clonotype came up a few times. The chain joins TRBV9 to TRBJ1-1; no reliable D call. Per the germline V gene, CDR1 is SGDLS and CDR2 is YYNGEE. V lost 3 bases, J lost 0 bases, and 12 bases lay in between. The CDR3 totals 15 residues. The CDR3 DNA sequence: TGTGCCAGCAGCGCCGAAGGCCTCATGAACACTGAAGCTTTCTTT. It translates to CASSAEGLMNTEAFF. The whole variable domain, filled in from reference TRBV9 and TRBJ1-1, reads DSGVTQTPKHLITATGQRVTLRCSPRSGDLSVYWYQQSLDQGLQFLIQYYNGEERAKGNILERFSAQQFPDLHSELNLSSLELGDSALYFCASSAEGLMNTEAFFGQGTRLTVV.

V and J are TRBV12-3 or TRBV12-4 and TRBJ2-1; the match to TRBD1 covers 7 bases. This CDR3 region has 16 residues. The J segment lost 1 base and the V segment lost 6 bases, leaving 9 bases of the junction unmatched. The CDR3 nucleotides are TGTGCCAGCAGGCCTACAGGGGCCCCTTCCTACAATGAGCAGTTCTTC. Protein: CASRPTGAPSYNEQFF.

This clonotype was observed a handful of times. The V call is TRBV10-3, the J call TRBJ2-6; TRBD1 is a possible D gene (5 bases). The CDR3 length is 15 residues. CDR1 is ENHRY, CDR2 SYGVKD, per germline. The V and J ends lost 8 bases and 1 base respectively, with 12 bases between them. The DNA of the CDR3 is TGTGCCATCGATACAGGACCGTCTGGGGCCAACGTCCTGACTTTC. It translates to CAIDTGPSGANVLTF.

This clonotype was seen a handful of times. The chain has TRBV7-9 and TRBJ1-4, with unresolved D. The CDR3 spans 17 residues. Looked up from germline, CDR1 is SEHNR and CDR2 is FQNEAQ (reference sequence). With 1 base removed from V and 0 bases from J, the gap between germline ends came to 12 bases. The CDR3 region is CASSLVATVATNEKLFF. In DNA form, the CDR3 reads TGTGCCAGCAGCTTAGTAGCTACTGTGGCAACTAATGAAAAACTGTTTTTT.

This chain uses TRBV6-6 with TRBJ1-1, with D hard to call. Looked up from germline, CDR1 is MNHNY and CDR2 is SVGAGI (reference sequence). The CDR3 has 11 residues. With 0 bases removed from V and 11 bases from J, the gap between germline ends came to 7 bases. CDR3 in amino acids: CASSYSRQAFF. For the CDR3, the DNA is TGTGCCAGCAGTTACTCTCGGCAGGCTTTCTTT.

This clonotype has only a few counts. V is TRBV19 and J is TRBJ2-7; D gene uncertain. CDR1 is LNHDA, CDR2 SQIVND, per germline (reference sequence). The length of the CDR3 is 13 residues. Trimming removed 4 bases from V and 5 bases from J, with 12 bases in between. The CDR3 DNA reads as TGTGCCAGTAGTACCTGGGGTGGCGACGAGCAGTACTTC. The encoded protein is CASSTWGGDEQYF. Supplemented by reference TRBV19 and TRBJ2-7, the full variable domain reads DGGITQSPKYLFRKEGQNVTLSCEQNLNHDAMYWYRQDPGQGLRLIYYSQIVNDFQKGDIAEGYSVSREKKESFPLTVTSAQKNPTAFYLCASSTWGGDEQYFGPGTRLTVT.

V is TRBV7-2 and J is TRBJ2-2, with D perhaps TRBD2 (6 bases). This CDR3 spans 11 amino acids. From germline, CDR1 is SGHTA and CDR2 FQGNSA. Written as DNA, the CDR3 is TGTGGTCTAGATACGGGAGCGGAGCTGTTTTTT. Translated: CGLDTGAELFF.

This clonotype was seen ten or more times. The CDR3 DNA reads TGTGCCAGCAGTTCAACATACTTAGGGGGGGGCAGGGGGCACCTTCAGCCCCAGCATTTT. It codes for CASSSTYLGGGRGHLQPQHF. J is TRBJ1-5 and V is TRBV6-5, with 8 bases fitting TRBD1. CDR1 MNHEY and CDR2 SVGAGI come from the germline V gene. With V trimmed by 4 bases and J by 6 bases, 23 bases remained unmatched. The CDR3 length is 20 residues.

This rearrangement joins TRBV2 to TRBJ2-4, with D possibly matching TRBD1 (6 bases). This CDR3 contains 17 residues. Trimming pared 5 bases from V and 1 base from J, leaving 18 bases between. Germline V gene lookup returns CDR1 SNHLY and CDR2 FYNNEI. The CDR3 nucleotides read TGTGCCAGCAGTTCAAACGACAGGCACTGGGCCAAAAACATTCAGTACTTC. Translated: CASSSNDRHWAKNIQYF.

The chain employs TRBV4-1 and TRBJ1-5; 8 positions match TRBD1. The junction had 12 bases not matched to a gene; V was cut back by 0 bases and J by 2 bases. The CDR3 totals 19 residues. Germline V lookup: CDR1 MGHRA, CDR2 YSYEKL. Here the CDR3 reads CASSQDPPQGAIGNQPQHF. CDR3 sequence (DNA): TGCGCCAGCAGCCAAGATCCCCCGCAGGGGGCAATTGGCAATCAGCCCCAGCATTTT.

The chain carries TRBV27 and TRBJ2-7; TRBD2 is a possible D gene (5 bases). Germline V gene sequence: CDR1 MNHEY, CDR2 SMNVEV (reference sequence). The length of the CDR3 is 16 residues. Deletions cut 2 bases from V and 3 bases from J, with 17 bases between. The CDR3 protein is CASSLRGPGRLYEQYF. CDR3 nucleotide sequence: TGTGCCAGCAGTTTACGGGGTCCGGGCAGGCTCTACGAGCAGTACTTC.

This clonotype has a handful of counts. This chain links TRBV24-1 with TRBJ2-1; D is unresolved. Germline V gene lookup returns CDR1 KGHDR and CDR2 SFDVKD. The CDR3 is 13 residues long. The V end was cut by 7 bases, the J end by 8 bases, with 14 bases between. The CDR3 is CATSGGRTDEQFF. The DNA for the CDR3 is TGTGCCACCAGCGGTGGTCGGACGGATGAGCAGTTCTTC.

There are a few counts of this clonotype. The rearrangement links TRBV7-2 to TRBJ2-1, with D perhaps given as TRBD1 or TRBD2 (5 bases each). The V end lost 8 bases, the J end lost 1 base, and 9 bases lay between the germline ends. The CDR3 is made up of 13 amino acids. The germline V gene has CDR1 SGHTA and CDR2 FQGNSA. CDR3: CASGTASYNEQFF. Written as DNA, the CDR3 is TGTGCCAGCGGGACGGCTTCCTACAATGAGCAGTTCTTC. The full variable domain, in which reference TRBV7-2 and TRBJ2-1 provide the parts outside the CDR3, is GAGVSQSPSNKVTEKGKDVELRCDPISGHTALYWYRQSLGQGLEFLIYFQGNSAPDKSGLPSDRFSAERTGGSVSTLTIQRTQQEDSAVYLCASGTASYNEQFFGPGTRLTVL.

The V gene is TRBV6-2 or TRBV6-3, the J gene TRBJ2-1, with 7 bases matching TRBD2. The CDR3 contains 16 residues. CDR1 MNHEY and CDR2 SVGEGT come from the germline V gene. The V segment lost 2 bases and the J segment 5 bases; nucleotides outside the gene matches: 9. The CDR3 loop is CASSYEERGRNNEQFF. As DNA, the CDR3 is TGTGCCAGCAGTTACGAGGAGCGGGGAAGGAACAATGAGCAGTTCTTC.